This TCR beta chain was profiled in a study of cytotoxic CD8 clonotypes in ibrutinib-treated CLL. Study overall: Response samples were taken after a median about twelve months of treatment, range 6 to 36. There were, on average, roughly 260,000 productive templates and under 95,000 productive rearrangements per sample. Study-wide points: Progressing and sustained-remission patients had different sampling times. Patients showed higher baseline clonality than age-matched healthy donors, and it tracked circulating CD8+ T-cell counts.

Germline CDR1 is SGHVS and CDR2 is FNYEAQ. The CDR3 spans 16 residues. V was cut by 0 bases and J by 5 bases, with 17 bases left in between. Sequenced by immunoSEQ multiplex PCR; TCRdb stores in-frame clones only, minus some. The top ten clones hold about 53% of a sample with 25,000 to 30,000 clones, 55% to 70% of them seen once. Comments on this clone: Its antigen is not known.

The sequence came from a human donor with chronic lymphocytic leukemia. The rearrangement uses TRBV7-6 and TRBJ2-7; possible D gene TRBD1, 6 bases. The sample consisted of PBMCs, taken after 24 months of ibrutinib treatment. The CDR3 loop is CASSLATEQGWDEQYF. The CDR3, as DNA: TGTGCCAGCAGCTTAGCAACAGAACAGGGATGGGACGAGCAGTACTTC.